A single sample gave rise to the 30 T cell receptor beta chains below, sequenced in a study of post-analysis software for immune sequencing data. Points from the study as a whole: Controls had lower frequencies than patients of a few TRBV segments, which included TRBV5-6, TRBV5-1 and TRBV20-1.

Tagging with unique molecular identifiers was a feature of the TCR beta cDNA libraries. Via MiXCR, TCRdb re-called the PCR reads, giving one row per CDR3 protein. Found here are 500,000 to 600,000 distinct CDR3 sequences, 44% of them singletons; the top ten hold about 1.8%. No cognate antigen is known for these TCRs. Sequencing was done on a sample of blood. Receptor source: a girl under 18 with multiple sclerosis.

The table lists this clonotype with a few counts. The V call is TRBV12-3 or TRBV12-4, the J call TRBJ2-1, with TRBD1 matching over 7 bases. The ends lost 6 bases at V and 7 bases at J; junction bases unmatched: 9. CDR3 size: 14 residues. The CDR3: CASSGQGVVNEQFF. The CDR3, as DNA: TGTGCCAGCAGCGGCCAGGGGGTCGTAAATGAGCAGTTCTTC.

The V gene is TRBV29-1, the J gene TRBJ2-5; either TRBD1 or TRBD2 may supply D (5 bases each). CDR3 length: 15 residues. Germline CDR1 is SQVTM and CDR2 is ANQGSEA. With 4 bases removed from V and 3 bases from J, the gap between germline ends came to 18 bases. DNA of the CDR3: TGCAGCGTTGGTGGGAAGCGGTTGGGGGAAGAGACCCAGTACTTC. This encodes CSVGGKRLGEETQYF.

This sequence joins TRBV18 and TRBJ2-5; 7 bases are shared with TRBD1. The V and J ends lost 5 bases and 4 bases, in that order; junction bases with no gene match: 7. Germline lookup yields CDR1 KGHSH and CDR2 LQKENI. The CDR3 is 14 amino acids. CDR3 coding DNA: TGTGCCAGCTCAGCAGACAGGGAGCGAGAGACCCAGTACTTC. Its protein product is CASSADRERETQYF.

The chain is built from TRBV29-1 and TRBJ2-1; the D gene is possibly TRBD1 (7 bases). CDR1 is SQVTM and CDR2 is ANQGSEA in the germline V gene. This CDR3 spans 14 amino acids. V was clipped by 6 bases and J by 10 bases, with 22 bases between them. Here the CDR3 reads CSVSYGTEDYEQFF. The CDR3 DNA sequence: TGCAGCGTCTCGTACGGGACAGAGGACTACGAGCAGTTCTTC.

This clonotype was counted only a few times. The V gene is TRBV29-1, the J gene TRBJ1-2; D might be TRBD1 (5 bases). Germline V gene lookup returns CDR1 SQVTM and CDR2 ANQGSEA. Trimming pared 3 bases from V and 8 bases from J, leaving 19 bases between. The CDR3 is 14 amino acids. CDR3 bases: TGCAGCGTTGAGTGGGCGAAGGGCCAGGGAGGCTACACCTTC. This translates into CSVEWAKGQGGYTF.

This clonotype was observed a few times. The chain carries TRBV4-1 and TRBJ2-1; 14 nucleotides match TRBD2. Germline loops: CDR1 MGHRA, CDR2 YSYEKL. The CDR3 is 17 residues long. V was clipped by 1 base and J by 2 bases; unmatched bases: 1. The CDR3: CASSQGTSGRTYNEQFF. The CDR3 DNA reads TGCGCCAGCAGCCAAGGGACTAGCGGGAGGACCTACAATGAGCAGTTCTTC.

This clonotype was recorded a few times. The chain recombines TRBV3-1 with TRBJ2-1; D is unresolved. The germline V gene encodes CDR1 LGHDT and CDR2 YNNKEL (reference sequence). This CDR3 contains 12 residues. Trimming stripped 6 bases from V and 10 bases from J, with 13 bases between. The CDR3 loop is CASSHQVGEQFF. The CDR3 DNA reads as TGTGCCAGCAGTCACCAAGTAGGGGAGCAGTTCTTC.

This clonotype was seen only a few times. V gene TRBV5-5 combines with J gene TRBJ1-2, with 8 positions matching TRBD1. The V gene end was trimmed by 0 bases and the J gene end by 0 bases; junction bases not matched to a gene: 4. The V gene's germline CDR1 is SGHKS and CDR2 YYEKEE (reference sequence). The CDR3 totals 16 residues. CDR3 coding DNA: TGTGCCAGCAGCTTGGGGCAGGGGGCTTCTAACTATGGCTACACCTTC. Residues: CASSLGQGASNYGYTF. Together with reference TRBV5-5 and TRBJ1-2, the CDR3 gives the full variable domain: DAGVTQSPTHLIKTRGQQVTLRCSPISGHKSVSWYQQVLGQGPQFIFQYYEKEERGRGNFPDRFSARQFPNYSSELNVNALLLGDSALYLCASSLGQGASNYGYTFGSGTRLTVV.

The chain is built from TRBV4-1 and TRBJ1-4, with TRBD1 as a possible D gene (6 bases). The germline CDR1 and CDR2 sequences are MGHRA and YSYEKL. V lost 3 bases to trimming and J lost 6 bases, with 23 bases between them. The CDR3 has 18 residues. The CDR3 bases are TGCGCCAGCAGCCAGTTCCTCCTTGGGCAGGGGAAGGATGAAAAACTGTTTTTT. Protein product: CASSQFLLGQGKDEKLFF.

This clonotype was counted between two and nine times. The chain joins TRBV10-3 to TRBJ2-3; D unclear. The CDR3 loop spans 15 amino acids. Trimming took 6 bases from V and 2 from J, leaving 15 bases between them. Germline CDR1 reads ENHRY; CDR2 reads SYGVKD. The CDR3 region has the DNA TGTGCCATCAGGGCCCCGGACGAAACCACAGATACGCAGTATTTT. This encodes CAIRAPDETTDTQYF.

There are a few counts of this clonotype. This chain uses TRBV29-1 with TRBJ2-5, with TRBD1 matching over 10 bases. The germline V gene has CDR1 SQVTM and CDR2 ANQGSEA. V lost 6 bases and J lost 5; bases outside the gene matches: 9. The CDR3 spans 14 residues. CDR3 DNA sequence: TGCAGCGTAGCCGGGACAGGGGACTGGGAGACCCAGTACTTC. Protein product: CSVAGTGDWETQYF.

This clonotype has more than one count but fewer than ten. This rearrangement joins TRBV7-2 to TRBJ2-2; tentative D call: TRBD1 (6 bases). CDR1 is SGHTA, CDR2 FQGNSA, per germline. V gave up 5 bases and J gave up 6 bases, with 10 bases separating them. This CDR3 has 13 residues. CDR3 in amino acids: CASSGQGSGELFF. The CDR3 DNA reads TGTGCCAGCAGCGGCCAGGGGTCCGGGGAGCTGTTTTTT.

The chain couples TRBV12-3 or TRBV12-4 to TRBJ2-5, with D hard to call. Trimming took 0 bases from V and 4 from J, leaving 9 bases between them. CDR3 length: 14 amino acids. The CDR3 loop reads CASSLAIGGETQYF. CDR3 DNA sequence: TGTGCCAGCAGTTTAGCGATCGGTGGAGAGACCCAGTACTTC.

This clonotype has just a few counts. The rearrangement uses TRBV4-2 and TRBJ2-3; D is undetermined. Germline values: CDR1 LGHNA, CDR2 YNFKEQ. The CDR3 runs to 14 residues. The V end was cut by 3 bases, the J end by 2 bases, with 9 bases between. In DNA, the CDR3 is TGTGCCAGCAGCCAGGGCGGAATCACAGATACGCAGTATTTT. Encoded protein: CASSQGGITDTQYF.

The rearrangement links TRBV4-1 to TRBJ2-3; TRBD2 agrees at 7 bases. Looked up from germline, CDR1 is MGHRA and CDR2 is YSYEKL. This CDR3 is 13 amino acids long. V shed 2 bases and J 6 bases; nucleotides not matched to a gene: 2. The CDR3 protein is CASSQPGGDTQYF. In DNA, the CDR3 is TGCGCCAGCAGCCAACCCGGGGGGGATACGCAGTATTTT.

The gene calls are TRBV12-3 or TRBV12-4 and TRBJ2-3, with no clear D. V lost 6 bases and J lost 4, with 8 bases in between. The CDR3 is made up of 12 amino acids. CDR3 loop: CASSLTPDTQYF. In DNA form, the CDR3 reads TGTGCCAGCAGCTTAACTCCAGATACGCAGTATTTT.

V gene TRBV20-1 combines with J gene TRBJ1-6; no definite D call. V was shortened by 3 bases and J by 10 bases, with 10 bases between the two germline ends. The CDR3 spans 12 residues. Germline lookup yields CDR1 DFQATT and CDR2 SNEGSKA (reference sequence). In DNA, the CDR3 is TGCAGTGCTAGTGGCGAAGGATCACCCCTCCACTTT. Protein sequence: CSASGEGSPLHF.

The chain joins TRBV4-1 to TRBJ1-2; TRBD1 matches 8 bases. This CDR3 has 16 amino acids. CDR1 is MGHRA and CDR2 is YSYEKL in the germline V gene. J was trimmed by 4 bases and V by 4 bases; bases with no gene match: 11. In DNA, the CDR3 is TGCGCCAGCAGCCTCACAAGGACAGGGTCGGGCTATGGCTACACCTTC. This gives the protein CASSLTRTGSGYGYTF.

The genes are TRBV29-1 and TRBJ2-3, with D perhaps TRBD2 (6 bases). From germline, CDR1 is SQVTM and CDR2 ANQGSEA. The CDR3 covers 16 residues. Trimming stripped 3 bases from V and 1 base from J, with 17 bases between. CDR3 sequence: CSVDAPGLSRTDTQYF. The CDR3 nucleotides are TGCAGCGTTGACGCCCCGGGACTTTCTCGCACAGATACGCAGTATTTT.

This rearrangement joins TRBV4-1 to TRBJ2-4; TRBD2 might be the D (5 bases). V lost 0 bases to trimming and J lost 8 bases, with 11 bases between them. Germline loops: CDR1 MGHRA, CDR2 YSYEKL. This CDR3 is built from 14 residues. The CDR3: CASSQESERDIQYF. Here the CDR3 DNA reads TGCGCCAGCAGCCAAGAGAGCGAGAGGGACATTCAGTACTTC.

This clonotype was seen more than once but under ten times. The chain uses TRBV9 and TRBJ2-1, with a possible D match to TRBD2 (6 bases). The V gene lost 3 bases and the J gene lost 0 bases, with 13 bases spanning the gap. CDR1 is SGDLS and CDR2 is YYNGEE in the germline V gene. The CDR3 contains 16 residues. The CDR3 bases are TGTGCCAGCAGCGGGTCTAGCGCCAGCTCCTACAATGAGCAGTTCTTC. The encoded protein is CASSGSSASSYNEQFF. Supplemented by reference TRBV9 and TRBJ2-1, the full variable domain reads DSGVTQTPKHLITATGQRVTLRCSPRSGDLSVYWYQQSLDQGLQFLIQYYNGEERAKGNILERFSAQQFPDLHSELNLSSLELGDSALYFCASSGSSASSYNEQFFGPGTRLTVL.

The chain combines TRBV6-5 with TRBJ2-1; no definite D call. Germline V gene data show CDR1 as MNHEY and CDR2 as SVGAGI. V was shortened by 6 bases and J by 9 bases, with 15 bases between the two germline ends. There are 13 residues in the CDR3. Written as DNA, the CDR3 is TGTGCCAGCAGCCGGACGGTTTATGGTGAGCAGTTCTTC. It encodes CASSRTVYGEQFF.

The chain carries TRBV24-1 and TRBJ2-2, with D unclear. V lost 3 bases and J lost 2, with 12 bases in between. This CDR3 has 16 residues. Germline-derived CDR1 and CDR2 are KGHDR and SFDVKD. The CDR3 DNA reads as TGTGCCACCAGTGATCGTTCAAACCGAAACACCGGGGAGCTGTTTTTT. Translating it yields CATSDRSNRNTGELFF.

This chain connects TRBV9 to TRBJ1-2; 8 bases are a match to TRBD1. The germline CDR1 and CDR2 sequences are SGDLS and YYNGEE. The V gene end was trimmed by 3 bases and the J gene end by 8 bases; junction bases not matched to a gene: 21. This CDR3 comprises 18 residues. The CDR3 coding sequence is TGTGCCAGCAGCGCCGCACGGAGACAGGGGCTCATTAAAGGAGGCTACACCTTC. It encodes CASSAARRQGLIKGGYTF.

This sequence joins TRBV29-1 and TRBJ2-1; 9 nucleotides agree with TRBD2. The CDR3 runs to 14 residues. CDR1 is SQVTM, CDR2 ANQGSEA, per germline. V lost 8 bases to trimming and J lost 9 bases; unmatched junction nucleotides: 14. This CDR3 reads CSTGPPSGNSEQFF. The CDR3 DNA is TGCAGCACAGGGCCCCCTAGCGGGAATAGTGAGCAGTTCTTC.

This rearrangement joins TRBV27 to TRBJ2-7; no clear D gene. The V end was cut by 3 bases, the J end by 2 bases, with 14 bases between. In germline, CDR1 is MNHEY, CDR2 SMNVEV (reference sequence). The CDR3 has 15 residues. The CDR3 region is CASSLLSRRPYEQYF. CDR3 DNA sequence: TGTGCCAGCAGTTTGTTGAGCAGGCGCCCCTACGAGCAGTACTTC.

The chain couples TRBV7-6 to TRBJ1-6; D is uncertain. Trimming pared 1 base from V and 11 bases from J, leaving 15 bases between. Germline V CDR1 and CDR2: SGHVS, FNYEAQ. This CDR3 has 15 residues. The CDR3 nucleotides read TGTGCCAGCAGCTTAGGGCCGGGTAGAGATCCACCCCTCCACTTT. Its protein product is CASSLGPGRDPPLHF. The full variable domain, in which reference TRBV7-6 and TRBJ1-6 provide the parts outside the CDR3, is GAGVSQSPRYKVTKRGQDVALRCDPISGHVSLYWYRQALGQGPEFLTYFNYEAQQDKSGLPNDRFSAERPEGSISTLTIQRTEQRDSAMYRCASSLGPGRDPPLHFGNGTRLTVT.

The V call is TRBV20-1, the J call TRBJ2-1; 16 positions agree with TRBD2. CDR1 is DFQATT, CDR2 SNEGSKA, per germline (reference sequence). The CDR3 is 17 residues long. Trimming removed 2 bases from V and 8 bases from J; junction bases left unmatched: 9. CDR3 coding DNA: TGCAGTGCTAGACCCAAGGGACTAGCGGGGGGGCTCCATGAGCAGTTCTTC. It yields the protein CSARPKGLAGGLHEQFF.

The CDR3, as DNA: TGTGCCAGCAGTTTAAGTTCCTCTGGGGCCAACGTCCTGACTTTC. Its translation is CASSLSSSGANVLTF. This chain uses TRBV27 with TRBJ2-6; D is undetermined. The germline gives CDR1 MNHEY, CDR2 SMNVEV (reference sequence). V was trimmed by 2 bases and J by 0 bases, leaving 5 bases between them. The CDR3 runs to 15 residues. The variable domain in full, completed from reference TRBV27 and TRBJ2-6, reads EAQVTQNPRYLITVTGKKLTVTCSQNMNHEYMSWYRQDPGLGLRQIYYSMNVEVTDKGDVPEGYKVSRKEKRNFPLILESPSPNQTSLYFCASSLSSSGANVLTFGAGSRLTVL.

The CDR3 DNA sequence: TGTGCCAGCAGTGTAGCGCAGGACTACAATGAGCAGTTCTTC. This sequence encodes CASSVAQDYNEQFF. The chain joins TRBV2 to TRBJ2-1; D perhaps matches TRBD2 (5 bases). The ends were cut back, 4 bases at V and 3 bases at J, with 10 bases in the middle. The germline V gene has CDR1 SNHLY and CDR2 FYNNEI. The CDR3 has 14 residues.